The TCR beta chain described here comes from a study of T-cell reconstitution after alpha-beta-depleted transplantation in children. Unique molecular identifiers featured in how the TCRbeta library was prepared. TCRdb called the PCR reads again in MiXCR, with one record for every CDR3 protein. The table shows approximately 1,000,000 distinct CDR3 sequences, with around 30% occurring only once. The CDR3 runs 13 residues. Trimming stripped 8 bases from V and 7 bases from J, with 14 bases between. The chain joins TRBV12-3 or TRBV12-4 to TRBJ2-2; D uncertain. This receptor was obtained from a boy in the first two years of life who had a stem cell transplant for SCID, so the T cells may come from the graft donor. The material was PBMCs, mostly from graft donor cells, obtained 360 days after TCRalphabeta/CD19-depleted stem cell transplant. CDR3 residues: CASRRSTDGELFF. For the CDR3, the DNA is TGTGCCAGCCGCCGGTCAACGGACGGGGAGCTGTTTTTT.